This T cell receptor (beta chain) was captured in a study of cytomegalovirus exposure and HLA in healthy donors. The CDR3 totals 16 residues. Germline loops: CDR1 SGHRS, CDR2 YFSETQ. As concerns this clone: One end of the junction does not line up with germline, which may come from a read error.

PCR employed 60 Vbeta and 13 Jbeta primers. Sequencing used immunoSEQ multiplex PCR; TCRdb keeps in-frame clones, though not all of them. The sample totals more than 60,000 clones. The rearrangement links TRBV5-1 to TRBJ1-1; weak D call: TRBD1 (6 bases). Source material: PBMCs. The TCR was taken from a boy aged 5-17 years in good health and CMV-seronegative. The CDR3 coding sequence is TGCGCCAGCAGTTTGGTACACGGGACAATGAACACTGAAGCTTTCTTT. Translation: CASSLVHGTMNTEAFF.